Detailed here is one T cell receptor beta chain. The CDR3 sequence is 12 residues long. Germline CDR1 is SGHAT and CDR2 is FQNNGV. The V gene lost 2 bases and the J gene lost 11 bases, with 12 bases spanning the gap. Primers used in a second PCR of roughly 6 to 12 cycles were a sample-barcoded 5' primer and a J-beta primer mix. TCRdb reprocessed the 5' RACE reads via MiXCR and lists one record per CDR3 protein. The sample has about 1.8 million distinct CDR3 sequences; about 50% are singletons. This entry comes from a study of blood T cells in healthy people across ages. Sequencing was carried out using blood. The chain recombines TRBV11-2 with TRBJ2-5; no clear D gene. The receptor comes from a woman between 40 and 50 years old in good health. The CDR3 reads CASSLITNEQYF. The CDR3 coding sequence is TGTGCCAGCAGCTTAATTACGAATGAGCAGTACTTC.